This TCR beta chain stems from a study of CXCR3-negative and CXCR3-positive naive CD8 T cells. Study overall: The dataset comprises 110 million to 150 million TRB reads in total, with about 1.5 +/- 0.3 million reads per library.

The V gene's germline CDR1 is WNHNN and CDR2 SYGVQD (reference sequence). CDR3 length: 15 amino acids. Each TRB cDNA library was prepared by 5' RACE (with UMI labels). TCRdb re-called the 5' RACE reads; every CDR3 protein appears as one record, without DNA. The ten most abundant clones cover around 0.45% of a sample with about 58,000 distinct CDR3 sequences. The sequence derives from a human donor in good health. Some clones in this sample may be carry-over from other donors' samples. The specimen sequenced was naive CXCR3- CD8+ T cells from blood. Subset: CD45RO-CCR7+CD27+CD95- naive CD8+ T cells lacking CXCR3 (TNR3-). The V call is TRBV10-1, the J call TRBJ1-1. CDR3: CASIEPGTMNTEAFF.